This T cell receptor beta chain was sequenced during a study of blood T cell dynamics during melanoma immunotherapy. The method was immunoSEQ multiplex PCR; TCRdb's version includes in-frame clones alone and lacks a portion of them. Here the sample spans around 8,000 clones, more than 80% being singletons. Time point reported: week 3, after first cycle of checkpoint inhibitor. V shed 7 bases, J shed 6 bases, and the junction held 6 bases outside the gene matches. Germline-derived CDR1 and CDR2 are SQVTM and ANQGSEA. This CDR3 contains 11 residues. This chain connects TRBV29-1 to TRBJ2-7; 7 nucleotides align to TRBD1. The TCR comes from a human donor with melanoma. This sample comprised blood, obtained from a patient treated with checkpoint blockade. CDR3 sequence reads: CSGRQGSEQYF. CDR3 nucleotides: TGCAGCGGCCGACAGGGATCCGAGCAGTACTTC.